The 10 T cell receptor beta chains below were found in one sample sequenced in a study of cytomegalovirus exposure and HLA in healthy donors. 13 Jbeta primers and 60 Vbeta primers were used for the PCR. The assay was immunoSEQ multiplex PCR, and TCRdb's table has in-frame clones only and misses some. The sample has fewer than 150,000 clones; 70% to 80% are singletons. The specimen sequenced was PBMCs. These receptors came from a woman aged 50 to 65 in good health and CMV-seropositive.

This sequence joins TRBV19 and TRBJ2-1, with a weak D call TRBD2 (5 bases). The CDR3 runs 12 residues. With 5 bases removed from V and 9 bases from J, the gap between germline ends came to 11 bases. The V gene's germline CDR1 is LNHDA and CDR2 SQIVND (reference sequence). DNA of the CDR3: TGTGCCAGTAGTGGACTCCTCCGTGAGCAGTTCTTC. Translating it yields CASSGLLREQFF.

The rearrangement joins TRBV28 to TRBJ1-1; D unclear. The CDR3 length is 17 residues. In germline, CDR1 is MDHEN, CDR2 SYDVKM. Trimming stripped 3 bases from V and 5 bases from J, with 22 bases between. The CDR3 DNA reads as TGTGCCAGCAGTTTTACCGCCGGGCGCGGAGGGTTTACTGAAGCTTTCTTT. Protein: CASSFTAGRGGFTEAFF. Looking up the rest from reference TRBV28 and TRBJ1-1 gives the full variable domain: DVKVTQSSRYLVKRTGEKVFLECVQDMDHENMFWYRQDPGLGLRLIYFSYDVKMKEKGDIPEGYSVSREKKERFSLILESASTNQTSMYLCASSFTAGRGGFTEAFFGQGTRLTVV.

The V call is TRBV4-3, the J call TRBJ1-2, with TRBD1 matching over 7 bases. V trimming: 4 bases; J trimming: 1 base; junction bases outside the gene matches: 6. The germline V gene has CDR1 LGHNA and CDR2 YSLEER. The CDR3 sequence is 15 residues long. CDR3 nucleotides: TGCGCCAGCAGCCCCTCAGGGGGGATTAACTATGGCTACACCTTC. Amino acid sequence: CASSPSGGINYGYTF.

This chain uses TRBV30 with TRBJ2-1; 11 positions agree with TRBD1. The V gene end was trimmed by 3 bases and the J gene end by 6 bases; junction bases not matched to a gene: 4. The CDR3 sequence is 14 residues long. Looked up from germline, CDR1 is GTSNPN and CDR2 is SVGIG (reference sequence). CDR3 DNA sequence: TGTGCCTGGAGAGCCGGGACAGGGGGCAATGAGCAGTTCTTC. It codes for CAWRAGTGGNEQFF.

The genes are TRBV6-5 and TRBJ1-1; TRBD1 matches 7 bases. This CDR3 has 14 residues. Germline assignment: CDR1 MNHEY and CDR2 SVGAGI. With 6 bases clipped from V and 4 bases from J, the junction kept 8 bases outside the gene matches. The DNA of the CDR3 is TGTGCCAGCAGCAATGACAGGGTGGGCACTGAAGCTTTCTTT. Amino acids: CASSNDRVGTEAFF.

The rearrangement links TRBV5-1 to TRBJ1-1; TRBD1 aligns across 8 bases. The CDR3 covers 16 residues. Per the germline V gene, CDR1 is SGHRS and CDR2 is YFSETQ. V was pared by 1 base and J by 4 bases, with 9 bases of the junction left unmatched. The CDR3 sequence: CASSLWGGQGSTEAFF. CDR3 nucleotide sequence: TGCGCCAGCAGCTTGTGGGGCGGACAGGGATCCACTGAAGCTTTCTTT.

The chain is built from TRBV28 and TRBJ2-3; 8 bases line up with TRBD2. Germline V gene sequence: CDR1 MDHEN, CDR2 SYDVKM. Trimming removed 8 bases from V and 3 bases from J; junction bases left unmatched: 10. This CDR3 is 15 amino acids long. The CDR3 loop is CASPPPGGVTDTQYF. Here the CDR3 DNA reads TGTGCCAGCCCCCCCCCGGGAGGGGTAACAGATACGCAGTATTTT.

The V and J genes are TRBV19 and TRBJ2-5; 10 nucleotides align to TRBD2. Germline V lookup: CDR1 LNHDA, CDR2 SQIVND (reference sequence). The V segment lost 6 bases and the J segment 5 bases; nucleotides outside the gene matches: 6. CDR3 length equals 14 residues. CDR3 in amino acids: CASRDSGGTETQYF. The DNA of the CDR3 is TGTGCCAGTAGGGATAGCGGGGGGACGGAGACCCAGTACTTC.

CDR3 in DNA: TGTGCCAGCAGCGTGATGGGACTAGCTGCCGGGGAGCTGTTTTTT. Translating it yields CASSVMGLAAGELFF. This rearrangement joins TRBV9 to TRBJ2-2, with TRBD2 matching over 9 bases. The CDR3 totals 15 residues. V shed 2 bases and J 6 bases; nucleotides not matched to a gene: 5. From germline, CDR1 is SGDLS and CDR2 YYNGEE.

This CDR3 reads CASSLYGQGSIGQFF. CDR3 sequence (DNA): TGTGCCAGCAGCTTGTACGGACAGGGGTCGATTGGGCAGTTCTTC. J is TRBJ2-1 and V is TRBV5-5, with 9 bases matching TRBD1. This CDR3 is built from 15 residues. The junction had 11 bases not matched to a gene; V was cut back by 1 base and J by 12 bases. Germline V gene data show CDR1 as SGHKS and CDR2 as YYEKEE (reference sequence). The full variable domain, completed using reference TRBV5-5 and TRBJ2-1, is DAGVTQSPTHLIKTRGQQVTLRCSPISGHKSVSWYQQVLGQGPQFIFQYYEKEERGRGNFPDRFSARQFPNYSSELNVNALLLGDSALYLCASSLYGQGSIGQFFGPGTRLTVL.